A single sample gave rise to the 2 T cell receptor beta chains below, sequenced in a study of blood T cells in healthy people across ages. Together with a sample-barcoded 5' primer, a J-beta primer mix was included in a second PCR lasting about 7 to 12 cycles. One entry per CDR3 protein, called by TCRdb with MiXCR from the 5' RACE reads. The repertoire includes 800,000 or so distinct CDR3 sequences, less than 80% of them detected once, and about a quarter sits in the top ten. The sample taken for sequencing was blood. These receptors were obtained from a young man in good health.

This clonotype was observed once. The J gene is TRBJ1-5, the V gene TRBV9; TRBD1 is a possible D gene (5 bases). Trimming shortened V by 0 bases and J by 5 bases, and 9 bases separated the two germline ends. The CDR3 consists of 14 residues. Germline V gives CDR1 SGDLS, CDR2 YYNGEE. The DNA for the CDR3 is TGTGCCAGCAGCGTAGGAGGGGTGGATCAGCCCCAGCATTTT. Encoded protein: CASSVGGVDQPQHF.

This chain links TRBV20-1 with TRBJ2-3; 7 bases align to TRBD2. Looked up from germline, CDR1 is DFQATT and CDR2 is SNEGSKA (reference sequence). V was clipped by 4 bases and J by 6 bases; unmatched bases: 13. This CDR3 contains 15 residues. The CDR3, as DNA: TGCAGTGCTACACCAGAAGCGGGGTGGGCCGATACGCAGTATTTT. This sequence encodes CSATPEAGWADTQYF.